The clone carrying this T cell receptor beta chain has a count of ten or more. Its antigen is undetermined. Germline V gene data show CDR1 as SGHAT and CDR2 as FQNNGV. V was pared by 4 bases and J by 9 bases, with 6 bases of the junction left unmatched. This CDR3 contains 13 residues. This record comes from a study of neurological immune-mediated disorders. Broader study findings: No expanded-clone CDR3 amino acid sequence recurred across subjects, suggesting private TCR-beta repertoires.

The team produced cDNA through 5'RACE using 10-nucleotide random UMIs. A single run covered 15-18 subjects with over 170 million TCR-beta sequences. One entry per CDR3 protein, called by TCRdb with MiXCR from the 5' RACE reads. The sample comprises 50,000 to 60,000 distinct CDR3 sequences, roughly 15% of which are singletons, and 3.5% to 4.5% rests with the top ten. The source of this sequence is a man in his fifties or sixties in good health. Sequenced material: PBMCs. The chain recombines TRBV11-2 with TRBJ2-1; 7 positions agree with TRBD2. CDR3 sequence: CASSSPWGGEQFF. CDR3 nucleotides: TGTGCCAGCAGCTCCCCGTGGGGGGGTGAGCAGTTCTTC.